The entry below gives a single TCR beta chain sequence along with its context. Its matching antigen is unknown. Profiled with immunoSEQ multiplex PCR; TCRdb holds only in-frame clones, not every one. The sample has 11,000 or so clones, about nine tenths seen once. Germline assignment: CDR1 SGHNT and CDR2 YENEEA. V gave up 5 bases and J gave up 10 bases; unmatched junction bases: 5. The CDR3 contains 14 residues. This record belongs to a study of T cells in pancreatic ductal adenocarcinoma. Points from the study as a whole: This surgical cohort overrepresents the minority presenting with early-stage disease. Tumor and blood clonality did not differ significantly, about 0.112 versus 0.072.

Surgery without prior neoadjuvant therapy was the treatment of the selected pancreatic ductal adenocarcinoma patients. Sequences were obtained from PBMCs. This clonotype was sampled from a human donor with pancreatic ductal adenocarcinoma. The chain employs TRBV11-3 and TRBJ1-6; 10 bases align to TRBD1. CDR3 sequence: CASSLGQGNSPLHF. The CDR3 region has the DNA TGTGCCAGCAGCCTGGGACAGGGGAACTCACCCCTCCACTTT. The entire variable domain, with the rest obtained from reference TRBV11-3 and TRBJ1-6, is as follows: EAGVVQSPRYKIIEKKQPVAFWCNPISGHNTLYWYLQNLGQGPELLIRYENEEAVDDSQLPKDRFSAERLKGVDSTLKIQPAELGDSAVYLCASSLGQGNSPLHFGNGTRLTVT.